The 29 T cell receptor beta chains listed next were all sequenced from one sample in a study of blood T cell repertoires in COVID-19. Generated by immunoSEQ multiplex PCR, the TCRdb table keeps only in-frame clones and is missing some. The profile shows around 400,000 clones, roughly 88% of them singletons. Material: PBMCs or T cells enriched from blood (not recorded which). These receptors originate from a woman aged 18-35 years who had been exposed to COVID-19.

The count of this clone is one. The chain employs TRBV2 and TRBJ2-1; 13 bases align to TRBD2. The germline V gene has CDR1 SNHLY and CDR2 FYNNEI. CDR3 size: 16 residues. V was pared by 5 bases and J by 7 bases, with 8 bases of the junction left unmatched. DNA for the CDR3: TGTGCCAGCAGTTTATTACTAGCGGGAGGGATGAATGAGCAGTTCTTC. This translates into CASSLLLAGGMNEQFF.

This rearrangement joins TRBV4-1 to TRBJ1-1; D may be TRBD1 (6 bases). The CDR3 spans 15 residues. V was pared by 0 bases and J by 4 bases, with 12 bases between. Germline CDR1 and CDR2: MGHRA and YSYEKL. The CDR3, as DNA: TGCGCCAGCAGCCAAGATCACAGGGCCGGCACTGAAGCTTTCTTT. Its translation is CASSQDHRAGTEAFF.

In DNA form, the CDR3 reads TGTGCCAGCAGTTCCTTTAAGGCAGGAACCTACGAGCAGTACTTC. Translated: CASSSFKAGTYEQYF. V usage is TRBV27 and J usage is TRBJ2-7; D not resolved. The CDR3 sequence is 15 residues long. CDR1 and CDR2 (germline): MNHEY, SMNVEV (reference sequence). The ends were cut back, 4 bases at V and 2 bases at J, with 15 bases in the middle.

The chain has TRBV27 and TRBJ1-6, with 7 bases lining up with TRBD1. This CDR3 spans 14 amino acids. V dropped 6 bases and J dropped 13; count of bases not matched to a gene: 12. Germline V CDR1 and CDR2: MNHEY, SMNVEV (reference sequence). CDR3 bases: TGTGCCAGCAGGGGCGGACAGGAGGGACACCCCCTCCACTTT. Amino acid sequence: CASRGGQEGHPLHF.

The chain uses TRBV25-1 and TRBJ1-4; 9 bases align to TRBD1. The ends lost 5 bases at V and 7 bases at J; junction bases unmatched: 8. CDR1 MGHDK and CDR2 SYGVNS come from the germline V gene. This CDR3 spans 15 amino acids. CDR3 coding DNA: TGTGCCAGCAGTACCCGGGACAGGGCCGTTGAAAAACTGTTTTTT. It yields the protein CASSTRDRAVEKLFF.

Here the CDR3 DNA reads TGTGCCAGCGGGGACACGGCCCAGTACTTC. Protein: CASGDTAQYF. V gene TRBV6-5 combines with J gene TRBJ2-5; tentatively, D is TRBD1 (6 bases). CDR3 length: 10 amino acids. V was trimmed by 8 bases and J by 9 bases, leaving 10 bases between them. The germline V gene encodes CDR1 MNHEY and CDR2 SVGAGI.

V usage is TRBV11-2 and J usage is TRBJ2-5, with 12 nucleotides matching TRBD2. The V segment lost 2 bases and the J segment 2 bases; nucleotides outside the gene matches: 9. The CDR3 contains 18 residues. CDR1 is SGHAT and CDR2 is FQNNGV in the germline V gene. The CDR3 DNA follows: TGTGCCAGCAGCTTAAGTCTAGCGGGGGGGCCGGGACAAGAGACCCAGTACTTC. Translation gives CASSLSLAGGPGQETQYF.

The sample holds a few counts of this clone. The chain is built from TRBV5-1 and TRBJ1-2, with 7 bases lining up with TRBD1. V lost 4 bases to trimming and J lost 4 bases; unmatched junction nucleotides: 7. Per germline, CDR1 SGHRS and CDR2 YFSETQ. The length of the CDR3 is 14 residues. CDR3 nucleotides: TGCGCCAGCAGCACAGGGGTGGGTAGCTATGGCTACACCTTC. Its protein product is CASSTGVGSYGYTF.

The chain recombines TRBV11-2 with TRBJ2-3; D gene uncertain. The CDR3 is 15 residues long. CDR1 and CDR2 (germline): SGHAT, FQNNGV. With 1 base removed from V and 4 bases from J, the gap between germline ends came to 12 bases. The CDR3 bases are TGTGCCAGCAGCTTAGTGTCCCTGGGCCCAGATACGCAGTATTTT. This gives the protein CASSLVSLGPDTQYF.

The CDR3 sequence: CASSRQGGEQYF. For the CDR3, the DNA is TGTGCCAGCAGCCGACAGGGTGGCGAGCAGTACTTC. This chain joins TRBV6-2 or TRBV6-3 and TRBJ2-7; 7 bases line up with TRBD1. The CDR3 is 12 amino acids. Germline V lookup: CDR1 MNHEY, CDR2 SVGEGT. Unmatched junction bases numbered 5, after V lost 6 bases and J lost 6 bases.

The CDR3 region is CASSLQASDSTDTQYF. The CDR3 coding sequence is TGTGCCAGCAGCTTGCAGGCTAGCGATAGCACAGATACGCAGTATTTT. The chain employs TRBV5-8 and TRBJ2-3, with D tentatively TRBD2 (6 bases). The length of the CDR3 is 16 residues. Germline CDR1 is SGHTS and CDR2 is YDEGEE. V was cut by 1 base and J by 0 bases, with 12 bases left in between.

The CDR3 DNA sequence: TGTGCCAGTAGTTTTAGGGGTGGGATCACTGAAGCTTTCTTT. This sequence encodes CASSFRGGITEAFF. The genes are TRBV19 and TRBJ1-1; TRBD1 might be the D (5 bases). V lost 5 bases, J lost 4 bases, and 14 bases lay in between. The CDR3 extends over 14 amino acids. CDR1 and CDR2 (germline): LNHDA, SQIVND (reference sequence).

The CDR3 loop reads CASGPTGPGQPQHF. CDR3 coding DNA: TGTGCCAGCGGCCCGACAGGGCCTGGTCAGCCCCAGCATTTT. This rearrangement joins TRBV2 to TRBJ1-5; 7 bases map to TRBD1. The J segment lost 6 bases and the V segment lost 8 bases, leaving 10 bases of the junction unmatched. This CDR3 contains 14 residues. Germline CDR1 reads SNHLY; CDR2 reads FYNNEI.

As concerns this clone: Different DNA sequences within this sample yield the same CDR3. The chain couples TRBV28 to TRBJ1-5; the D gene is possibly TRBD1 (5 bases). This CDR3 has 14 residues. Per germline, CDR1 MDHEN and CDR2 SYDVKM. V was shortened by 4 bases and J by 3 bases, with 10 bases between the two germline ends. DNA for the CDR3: TGTGCCAGCAGTTCCACAGGCTACAATCAGCCCCAGCATTTT. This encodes CASSSTGYNQPQHF.

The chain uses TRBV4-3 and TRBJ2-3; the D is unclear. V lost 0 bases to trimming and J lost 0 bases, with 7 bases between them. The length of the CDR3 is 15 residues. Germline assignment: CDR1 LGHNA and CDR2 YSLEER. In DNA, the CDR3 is TGCGCCAGCAGCCAAGATTTCCCTAGCACAGATACGCAGTATTTT. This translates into CASSQDFPSTDTQYF.

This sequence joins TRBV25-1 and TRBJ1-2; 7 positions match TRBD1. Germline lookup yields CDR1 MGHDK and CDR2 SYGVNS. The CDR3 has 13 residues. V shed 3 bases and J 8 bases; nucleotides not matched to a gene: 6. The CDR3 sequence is CASSDTGARGYTF. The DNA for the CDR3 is TGTGCCAGCAGTGATACAGGGGCGAGGGGCTACACCTTC.

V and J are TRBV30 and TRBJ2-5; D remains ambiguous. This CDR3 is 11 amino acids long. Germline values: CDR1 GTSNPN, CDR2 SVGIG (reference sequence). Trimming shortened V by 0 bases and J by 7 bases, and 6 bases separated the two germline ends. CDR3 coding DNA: TGTGCCTGGAGTGTAGCCCGGACCCAGTACTTC. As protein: CAWSVARTQYF.

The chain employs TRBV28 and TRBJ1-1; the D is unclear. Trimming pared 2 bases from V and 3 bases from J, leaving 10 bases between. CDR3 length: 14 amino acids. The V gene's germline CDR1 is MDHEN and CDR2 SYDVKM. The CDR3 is CASSLTGLYTEAFF. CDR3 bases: TGTGCCAGCAGTTTAACGGGGTTATACACTGAAGCTTTCTTT.

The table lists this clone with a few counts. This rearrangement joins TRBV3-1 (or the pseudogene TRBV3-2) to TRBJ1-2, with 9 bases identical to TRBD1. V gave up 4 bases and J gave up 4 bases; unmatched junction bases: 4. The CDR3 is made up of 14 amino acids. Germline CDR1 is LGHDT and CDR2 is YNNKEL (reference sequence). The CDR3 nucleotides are TGTGCCAGCAGCCTCGGGACAGGGATCTATGGCTACACCTTC. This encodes CASSLGTGIYGYTF.

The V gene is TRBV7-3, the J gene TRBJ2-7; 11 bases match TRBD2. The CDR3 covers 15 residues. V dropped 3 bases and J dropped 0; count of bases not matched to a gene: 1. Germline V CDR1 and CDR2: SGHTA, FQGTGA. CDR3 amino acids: CASSFGTSGSYEQYF. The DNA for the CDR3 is TGTGCCAGCAGCTTCGGGACTAGCGGCTCCTACGAGCAGTACTTC. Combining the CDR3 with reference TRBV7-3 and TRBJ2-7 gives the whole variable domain GAGVSQTPSNKVTEKGKYVELRCDPISGHTALYWYRQSLGQGPEFLIYFQGTGAADDSGLPNDRFFAVRPEGSVSTLKIQRTERGDSAVYLCASSFGTSGSYEQYFGPGTRLTVT.

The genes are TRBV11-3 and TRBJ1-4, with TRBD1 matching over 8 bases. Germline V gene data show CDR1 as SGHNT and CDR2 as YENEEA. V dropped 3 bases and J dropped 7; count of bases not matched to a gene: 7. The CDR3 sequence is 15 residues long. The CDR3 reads CASSFGGQGCEKLFF. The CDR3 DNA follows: TGTGCCAGCAGCTTCGGTGGACAGGGCTGTGAAAAACTGTTTTTT.

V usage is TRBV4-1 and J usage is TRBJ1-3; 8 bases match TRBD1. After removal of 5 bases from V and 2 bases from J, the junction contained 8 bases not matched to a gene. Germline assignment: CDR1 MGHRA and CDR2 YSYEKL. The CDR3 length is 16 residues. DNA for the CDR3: TGCGCCAGCAGCGTTCGACAGGGGACGGCTGGAAACACCATATATTTT. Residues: CASSVRQGTAGNTIYF.

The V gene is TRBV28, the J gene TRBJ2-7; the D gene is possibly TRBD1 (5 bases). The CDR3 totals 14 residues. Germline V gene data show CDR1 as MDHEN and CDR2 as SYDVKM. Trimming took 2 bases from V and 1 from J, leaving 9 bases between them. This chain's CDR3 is CASSLNQGSYEQYF. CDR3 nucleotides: TGTGCCAGCAGTTTAAATCAGGGTTCCTACGAGCAGTACTTC.

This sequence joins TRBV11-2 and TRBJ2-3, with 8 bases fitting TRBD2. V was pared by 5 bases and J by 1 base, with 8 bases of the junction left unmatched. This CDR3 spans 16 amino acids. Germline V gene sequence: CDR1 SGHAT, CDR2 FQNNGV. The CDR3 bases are TGTGCCAGCAGCGCCCAACTAGCGGTAGGCACAGATACGCAGTATTTT. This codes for CASSAQLAVGTDTQYF.

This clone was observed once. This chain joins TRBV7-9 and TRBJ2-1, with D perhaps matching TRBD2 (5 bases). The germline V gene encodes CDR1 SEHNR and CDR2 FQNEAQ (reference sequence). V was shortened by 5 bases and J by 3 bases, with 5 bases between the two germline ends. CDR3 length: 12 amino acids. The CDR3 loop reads CASSTSYNEQFF. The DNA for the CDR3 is TGTGCCAGCAGCACTAGCTACAATGAGCAGTTCTTC.

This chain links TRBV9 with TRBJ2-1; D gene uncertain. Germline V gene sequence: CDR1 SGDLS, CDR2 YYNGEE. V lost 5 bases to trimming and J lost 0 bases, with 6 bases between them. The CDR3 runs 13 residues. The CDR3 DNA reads TGTGCCAGCAGGGAGAGCTCCTACAATGAGCAGTTCTTC. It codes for CASRESSYNEQFF.

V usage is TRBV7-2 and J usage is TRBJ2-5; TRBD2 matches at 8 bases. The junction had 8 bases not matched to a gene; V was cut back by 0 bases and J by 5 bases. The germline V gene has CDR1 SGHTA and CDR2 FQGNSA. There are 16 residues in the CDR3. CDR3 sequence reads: CASSLAQAGGVETQYF. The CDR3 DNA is TGTGCCAGCAGCTTAGCGCAGGCGGGGGGCGTGGAGACCCAGTACTTC.

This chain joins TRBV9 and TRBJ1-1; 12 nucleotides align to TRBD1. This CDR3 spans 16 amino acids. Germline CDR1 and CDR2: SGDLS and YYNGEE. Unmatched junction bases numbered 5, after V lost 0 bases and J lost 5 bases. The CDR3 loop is CASSVGDRGQYTEAFF. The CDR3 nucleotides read TGTGCCAGCAGCGTAGGGGACAGGGGGCAATATACTGAAGCTTTCTTT.

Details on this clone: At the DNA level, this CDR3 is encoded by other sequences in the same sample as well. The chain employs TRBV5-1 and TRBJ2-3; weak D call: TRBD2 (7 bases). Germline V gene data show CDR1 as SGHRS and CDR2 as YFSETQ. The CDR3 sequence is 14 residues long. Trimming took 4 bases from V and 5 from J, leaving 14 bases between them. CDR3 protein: CASSPGGVGDTQYF. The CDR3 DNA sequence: TGCGCCAGCAGCCCGGGGGGCGTGGGAGATACGCAGTATTTT.